This TCR beta chain stems from a study of cytomegalovirus exposure and HLA in healthy donors. Here immunoSEQ multiplex PCR was the method, and the copy in TCRdb shows in-frame clones only, minus some. The sample contains about 260,000 clones, 90% of which appear only once. The CDR3 runs 12 residues. Germline V gene data show CDR1 as SQVTM and CDR2 as ANQGSEA. The V end was cut by 5 bases, the J end by 4 bases, with 11 bases between. V usage is TRBV29-1 and J usage is TRBJ2-5; D unresolved. The TCR comes from a woman in her twenties or thirties in good health and CMV-seronegative. The sequencing input was PBMCs. Here the CDR3 reads CSVRVELETQYF. The CDR3 coding sequence is TGCAGCGTTCGAGTGGAATTAGAGACCCAGTACTTC.